Below are 19 T cell receptor beta chains sequenced from a single sample in a study of shared clonotypes between healthy human individuals (dated by TCRdb to the early 2020s). The method was the immunoSEQ multiplex PCR assay. TCRdb mirrors the immuneACCESS table, restricted to in-frame sequences. Some clones are absent from its copies; in checked studies, under half trace to an unresolved V gene, and the reason for the others is unknown. Present in this sample are around 2.1 million clones, 85% to 95% of which were seen just once. The ten largest clones take up under 2% of the sample. CD8 naive samples were obtained by positive selection for CCR7 among CD45RO-negative cells, yielding a CD45RA+CCR7+ population from which TemRA cells were excluded. Sequenced input: naive CD8+ T cells from PBMCs. Interpreted using the paper, the cell subset or site label stands for: CD45RA+CCR7+. Source of these receptors: a man aged 18 to 29 in good health. Some clones in this sample may be carry-over from other donors' samples.

This sequence joins TRBV7-2 and TRBJ2-7; 8 bases are a match to TRBD2. Germline CDR1 is SGHTA and CDR2 is FQGNSA. CDR3 length: 15 residues. J gave up 4 bases and V 0 bases, and 5 bases lay outside the gene matches. The CDR3 sequence is CASSLALAGGYEQYF. The CDR3, as DNA: TGTGCCAGCAGCTTAGCGCTTGCGGGAGGATACGAGCAGTACTTC.

The rearrangement joins TRBV5-4 to TRBJ2-3; 8 bases align to TRBD2. The junction had 10 bases not matched to a gene; V was cut back by 5 bases and J by 2 bases. Germline CDR1 is SGHNT and CDR2 is YYREEE (reference sequence). The CDR3 is 16 amino acids. Here the CDR3 reads CASRDSSGSFTDTQYF. The CDR3 DNA reads TGTGCCAGCAGGGATTCCAGCGGGAGTTTCACAGATACGCAGTATTTT. Combining the CDR3 with reference TRBV5-4 and TRBJ2-3 gives the whole variable domain ETGVTQSPTHLIKTRGQQVTLRCSSQSGHNTVSWYQQALGQGPQFIFQYYREEENGRGNFPPRFSGLQFPNYSSELNVNALELDDSALYLCASRDSSGSFTDTQYFGPGTRLTVL.

V usage is TRBV4-1 and J usage is TRBJ2-7; D is possibly TRBD2 (6 bases). CDR3 size: 15 residues. Germline values: CDR1 MGHRA, CDR2 YSYEKL. Trimming removed 4 bases from V and 4 bases from J, with 17 bases in between. In nucleotides, the CDR3 is TGCGCCAGCAGCCCCCAGGGAGGCCCCTTTTACGAGCAGTACTTC. Its translation: CASSPQGGPFYEQYF.

The rearrangement links TRBV25-1 to TRBJ2-1; D is undetermined. V gave up 2 bases and J gave up 3 bases, with 5 bases separating them. CDR1 MGHDK and CDR2 SYGVNS come from the germline V gene. The CDR3 totals 13 residues. Here the CDR3 DNA reads TGTGCCAGCAGTGAAGGATACTACAATGAGCAGTTCTTC. This codes for CASSEGYYNEQFF.

CDR3: CASSLPKGTTGELFF. The CDR3 DNA sequence: TGTGCCAGCAGCCTTCCCAAGGGGACCACCGGGGAGCTGTTTTTT. This chain links TRBV7-9 with TRBJ2-2; D assignment may be TRBD1 or TRBD2 (5 bases each). Trimming stripped 5 bases from V and 4 bases from J, with 14 bases between. The CDR3 spans 15 residues. CDR1 SEHNR and CDR2 FQNEAQ come from the germline V gene (reference sequence).

The chain is built from TRBV7-9 and TRBJ2-7; D tentatively fits TRBD1 or TRBD2 (6 bases each). Germline assignment: CDR1 SEHNR and CDR2 FQNEAQ (reference sequence). The ends were cut back, 1 base at V and 6 bases at J, with 13 bases in the middle. The CDR3 sequence is 14 residues long. The CDR3 here is CASSLGSGAREQYF. The CDR3 bases are TGTGCCAGCAGCTTAGGATCGGGGGCGCGCGAGCAGTACTTC.

This clone occurred a few times. The chain has TRBV27 and TRBJ2-1; 9 bases map to TRBD2. Germline V lookup: CDR1 MNHEY, CDR2 SMNVEV (reference sequence). V was pared by 5 bases and J by 0 bases, with 8 bases of the junction left unmatched. CDR3 length: 17 amino acids. CDR3 DNA: TGTGCCAGCAGTCCGGGACTAGCAGAATCCTCCTACAATGAGCAGTTCTTC. Its protein product is CASSPGLAESSYNEQFF.

The rearrangement joins TRBV6-5 to TRBJ2-1; D is perhaps TRBD1 or TRBD2 (5 bases each). The germline V gene encodes CDR1 MNHEY and CDR2 SVGAGI. V gave up 6 bases and J gave up 9 bases, with 15 bases separating them. This CDR3 has 13 amino acids. The DNA for the CDR3 is TGTGCCAGCAGCAATTTAGGGGACCGTGAGCAGTTCTTC. Translating gives CASSNLGDREQFF.

This sequence joins TRBV28 and TRBJ2-7, with 7 bases matching TRBD1. This CDR3 has 13 amino acids. Trimming cost V 6 bases and J 4 bases; bases outside gene matches: 6. Germline V gene lookup returns CDR1 MDHEN and CDR2 SYDVKM. For the CDR3, the DNA is TGTGCCAGCAGGGTACAGGGGTCGTACGAGCAGTACTTC. The encoded protein is CASRVQGSYEQYF.

The genes are TRBV27 and TRBJ2-1; no reliable D call. The CDR3 is 11 amino acids. Germline V gives CDR1 MNHEY, CDR2 SMNVEV (reference sequence). V lost 5 bases and J lost 9, with 8 bases in between. As DNA, the CDR3 is TGTGCCAGCAGTCCAGGCAGTGAGCAGTTCTTC. The encoded protein is CASSPGSEQFF.

The chain joins TRBV5-1 to TRBJ2-2; D perhaps matches TRBD1 (5 bases). Per the germline V gene, CDR1 is SGHRS and CDR2 is YFSETQ. The V gene lost 0 bases and the J gene lost 5 bases, with 20 bases spanning the gap. This CDR3 has 18 residues. The CDR3 sequence is CASSLGVRGREGTGELFF. CDR3 DNA sequence: TGCGCCAGCAGCTTGGGGGTCCGCGGCAGGGAAGGAACCGGGGAGCTGTTTTTT.

The chain is built from TRBV11-2 and TRBJ1-5; the D is unclear. CDR3 length equals 14 residues. Germline V gene lookup returns CDR1 SGHAT and CDR2 FQNNGV. V lost 1 base and J lost 5, with 9 bases in between. The CDR3 spells CASSLGAGDQPQHF. As DNA, the CDR3 is TGTGCCAGCAGCTTAGGCGCCGGCGATCAGCCCCAGCATTTT.

The chain is built from TRBV7-9 and TRBJ2-5; 10 bases map to TRBD1. V shed 1 base, J shed 9 bases, and the junction held 2 bases outside the gene matches. The germline CDR1 and CDR2 sequences are SEHNR and FQNEAQ (reference sequence). CDR3 length equals 13 residues. This CDR3 is CASSLGDRGAQYF. CDR3 nucleotides: TGTGCCAGCAGCTTAGGGGACAGGGGAGCCCAGTACTTC.

The chain is built from TRBV2 and TRBJ2-1; TRBD2 aligns across 14 bases. This CDR3 has 15 amino acids. Germline lookup yields CDR1 SNHLY and CDR2 FYNNEI. The trim removed 10 bases at V and 10 bases at J, leaving 12 bases unmatched. In DNA form, the CDR3 reads TGTGCCAACAGACAGGGACTAGCGGGAGTCAAAGAGCAGTTCTTC. Protein product: CANRQGLAGVKEQFF.

V gene TRBV27 combines with J gene TRBJ2-7; a possible D gene is TRBD2 (6 bases). Trimming left V 2 bases short and J 0 bases short, with 14 bases between. There are 16 residues in the CDR3. The germline V gene encodes CDR1 MNHEY and CDR2 SMNVEV (reference sequence). In nucleotides, the CDR3 is TGTGCCAGCAGTTTACGGGGAGGACCCCACTCCTACGAGCAGTACTTC. Its translation is CASSLRGGPHSYEQYF.

The chain joins TRBV13 to TRBJ2-5, with D hard to call. V was pared by 2 bases and J by 3 bases, with 7 bases between. Germline CDR1 reads PRHDT; CDR2 reads FYEKMQ (reference sequence). The CDR3 loop spans 13 amino acids. CDR3 sequence: CASSLRIKETQYF. Written as DNA, the CDR3 is TGTGCCAGCAGCTTAAGGATAAAAGAGACCCAGTACTTC.

V is TRBV7-9 and J is TRBJ1-4, with 8 bases lining up with TRBD1. V dropped 9 bases and J dropped 5; count of bases not matched to a gene: 8. The germline V gene encodes CDR1 SEHNR and CDR2 FQNEAQ (reference sequence). There are 14 residues in the CDR3. This chain's CDR3 is CASLTTGVNEKLFF. The CDR3 DNA is TGTGCCAGTCTCACGACAGGGGTCAATGAAAAACTGTTTTTT.

The chain is built from TRBV19 and TRBJ2-7; 9 bases agree with TRBD2. The V gene's germline CDR1 is LNHDA and CDR2 SQIVND (reference sequence). This CDR3 has 15 residues. V lost 6 bases to trimming and J lost 2 bases; unmatched junction nucleotides: 8. The CDR3 DNA reads as TGTGCCAGTAGGGAGAGGACTAGCGTAACCTACGAGCAGTACTTC. Translation gives CASRERTSVTYEQYF.

This clone was observed a single time. At the DNA level, this CDR3 is encoded by other sequences in the same sample as well. This chain links TRBV28 with TRBJ2-7; the match to TRBD1 covers 9 bases. CDR3 length: 14 residues. Germline CDR1 MDHEN, CDR2 SYDVKM. V was clipped by 5 bases and J by 1 base; unmatched bases: 3. CDR3 nucleotide sequence: TGTGCCAGCAGTCTCGGGACAGGGTCCTACGAGCAGTACTTC. This gives the protein CASSLGTGSYEQYF.